The rows below give T cell receptor beta chains drawn from one sample of a study of post-analysis software for immune sequencing data. MiXCR, run by TCRdb on the PCR reads, gives a single entry per CDR3 protein. The repertoire holds roughly 600,000 distinct CDR3 sequences, around 47% seen once, with approximately 1.7% in the top ten. Input material: blood. Every receptor here comes from a girl aged 10 to 17 with multiple sclerosis. Both conserved end residues are part of each CDR3. A D gene is named only where the DNA matches it firmly. Size is stated for part of the rows, as once, few or many counts, or as a class when the clone is expanded.

d_gene: .
abundance: few
v_gene: TRBV10-3
j_gene: TRBJ1-1
CDR3nt: TGTGCCATCAGTCAACAGGGTTTAACGGGTGAAGCTTTCTTT
CDR3aa: CAISQQGLTGEAFF

d_gene: .
abundance: .
v_gene: TRBV20-1
j_gene: TRBJ1-5
CDR3nt: TGCAGTGCTCGCAGGGACGGGGATGGTCAGCCCCAGCATTTT
CDR3aa: CSARRDGDGQPQHF

d_gene: .
abundance: .
v_gene: TRBV4-2
j_gene: TRBJ2-1
CDR3nt: TGTGCCAGCAGCCAAACCCTAACCAGCTCCTACAATGAGCAGTTCTTC
CDR3aa: CASSQTLTSSYNEQFF

d_gene: .
abundance: few
v_gene: TRBV7-9
j_gene: TRBJ2-7
CDR3nt: TGTGCCAGCAGCGGTTACGACGAGCAGTACTTC
CDR3aa: CASSGYDEQYF

d_gene: .
abundance: .
v_gene: TRBV12-3/TRBV12-4
j_gene: TRBJ2-5
CDR3nt: TGTGCCAGCCAGGGGCGCCAAGAGACCCAGTACTTC
CDR3aa: CASQGRQETQYF

d_gene: .
abundance: .
v_gene: TRBV11-1
j_gene: TRBJ2-1
CDR3nt: TGTGCCAGCAGCACGAAGGGTAGCTCCTACAATGAGCAGTTCTTC
CDR3aa: CASSTKGSSYNEQFF

d_gene: .
abundance: .
v_gene: TRBV10-3
j_gene: TRBJ2-7
CDR3nt: TGTGCCATCAGTTCGGACGGAAGCTCCTACGAGCAGTACTTC
CDR3aa: CAISSDGSSYEQYF

d_gene: .
abundance: .
v_gene: TRBV7-9
j_gene: TRBJ1-6
CDR3nt: TGTGCCAGCAGCCGACAGGCCGGCCTTTCACCCCTCCACTTT
CDR3aa: CASSRQAGLSPLHF

d_gene: TRBD2
abundance: many
v_gene: TRBV9
j_gene: TRBJ2-7
CDR3nt: TGTGCCAGCAGCTCCTTAGCGGGCGGCACCTACGAGCAGTACTTC
CDR3aa: CASSSLAGGTYEQYF

d_gene: TRBD1
abundance: .
v_gene: TRBV4-1
j_gene: TRBJ1-2
CDR3nt: TGCGCCAGCAGCCAAGATCGGGACAGGAGGAACTATGGCTACACCTTC
CDR3aa: CASSQDRDRRNYGYTF

d_gene: .
abundance: .
v_gene: TRBV4-1
j_gene: TRBJ2-4
CDR3nt: TGCGCCAGCAGCCCGCGGACTGTAGGAGTAGCCAAAAACATTCAGTACTTC
CDR3aa: CASSPRTVGVAKNIQYF

d_gene: .
abundance: .
v_gene: TRBV7-3
j_gene: TRBJ2-7
CDR3nt: TGTGCCAGCAGCTCCAAGCAGGGCTACGAGCAGTACTTC
CDR3aa: CASSSKQGYEQYF

d_gene: TRBD2
abundance: .
v_gene: TRBV3-1
j_gene: TRBJ2-3
CDR3nt: TGTGCCAGCAGCTCTCTTCGCGCGGGGGGCACAGATACGCAGTATTTT
CDR3aa: CASSSLRAGGTDTQYF

d_gene: .
abundance: .
v_gene: TRBV20-1
j_gene: TRBJ1-4
CDR3nt: TGCAGCTCAACGAGGGGAGGAACTAATGAAAAACTGTTTTTT
CDR3aa: CSSTRGGTNEKLFF

d_gene: .
abundance: few
v_gene: TRBV20-1
j_gene: TRBJ1-4
CDR3nt: TGCAGTGCTAGGTCGGGGGGACCCGAAAAACTGTTTTTT
CDR3aa: CSARSGGPEKLFF

d_gene: .
abundance: .
v_gene: TRBV5-5
j_gene: TRBJ2-3
CDR3nt: TGTGCCAGCAGCGGCGCGGGGACGTATACGCAGTATTTT
CDR3aa: CASSGAGTYTQYF